A single sample is the source of the 5 T cell receptor beta chains below, sequenced in a study of PD-1 blockade in classical Hodgkin lymphoma. After autologous stem cell transplantation all patients relapsed, and prior brentuximab vedotin exposure differed between cohorts. Measured with immunoSEQ multiplex PCR; TCRdb has only the in-frame clones, and not every one. This table has roughly 38,000 clones, more than 85% appearing once. The material was peripheral blood mononuclear cells (PBMCs), obtained before the second cycle of nivolumab. The receptor set was obtained from a human donor with classical Hodgkin lymphoma.

J is TRBJ1-2 and V is TRBV6-1; D not certain. Germline V CDR1 and CDR2: MNHNS, SASEGT. V was clipped by 1 base and J by 12 bases, with 15 bases between them. The CDR3 sequence is 13 residues long. The CDR3 spells CASSEGVAGVHTF. Here the CDR3 DNA reads TGTGCCAGCAGTGAAGGGGTTGCGGGTGTACACACCTTC.

The chain couples TRBV7-9 to TRBJ1-1; D is perhaps TRBD1 (5 bases). This CDR3 contains 13 residues. CDR1 and CDR2 from the germline V gene are SEHNR and FQNEAQ (reference sequence). Trimming left V 9 bases short and J 3 bases short, with 14 bases between. The CDR3 sequence is CASAAGTHTEAFF. The CDR3 DNA reads as TGTGCCAGTGCCGCGGGGACGCACACTGAAGCTTTCTTT.

This clone was seen a handful of times. This chain connects TRBV19 to TRBJ1-4; a weak D match, TRBD1 (5 bases). The CDR3 runs 14 residues. Trimming removed 5 bases from V and 6 bases from J, with 13 bases in between. Germline assignment: CDR1 LNHDA and CDR2 SQIVND (reference sequence). CDR3: CASSVNPRDEKLFF. DNA for the CDR3: TGTGCCAGTAGTGTCAACCCCAGGGATGAAAAACTGTTTTTT.

The gene calls are TRBV9 and TRBJ2-3, with 8 bases that match TRBD1. This CDR3 has 16 amino acids. With 3 bases clipped from V and 6 bases from J, the junction kept 12 bases outside the gene matches. Per the germline V gene, CDR1 is SGDLS and CDR2 is YYNGEE. CDR3 residues: CASSEAGTGPKDTQYF. The DNA for the CDR3 is TGTGCCAGCAGCGAAGCCGGGACAGGTCCCAAGGATACGCAGTATTTT.

The chain employs TRBV23-1 and TRBJ2-1; 9 bases are a match to TRBD2. TRBV23-1 has ORF status, its function being uncertain. The CDR3 runs 16 residues. Trimming removed 2 bases from V and 7 bases from J; junction bases left unmatched: 9. The CDR3 nucleotides read TGCGCCAGCAGTCAACCCTTAGCGGGAGAGGGTAATGAGCAGTTCTTC. This sequence encodes CASSQPLAGEGNEQFF.